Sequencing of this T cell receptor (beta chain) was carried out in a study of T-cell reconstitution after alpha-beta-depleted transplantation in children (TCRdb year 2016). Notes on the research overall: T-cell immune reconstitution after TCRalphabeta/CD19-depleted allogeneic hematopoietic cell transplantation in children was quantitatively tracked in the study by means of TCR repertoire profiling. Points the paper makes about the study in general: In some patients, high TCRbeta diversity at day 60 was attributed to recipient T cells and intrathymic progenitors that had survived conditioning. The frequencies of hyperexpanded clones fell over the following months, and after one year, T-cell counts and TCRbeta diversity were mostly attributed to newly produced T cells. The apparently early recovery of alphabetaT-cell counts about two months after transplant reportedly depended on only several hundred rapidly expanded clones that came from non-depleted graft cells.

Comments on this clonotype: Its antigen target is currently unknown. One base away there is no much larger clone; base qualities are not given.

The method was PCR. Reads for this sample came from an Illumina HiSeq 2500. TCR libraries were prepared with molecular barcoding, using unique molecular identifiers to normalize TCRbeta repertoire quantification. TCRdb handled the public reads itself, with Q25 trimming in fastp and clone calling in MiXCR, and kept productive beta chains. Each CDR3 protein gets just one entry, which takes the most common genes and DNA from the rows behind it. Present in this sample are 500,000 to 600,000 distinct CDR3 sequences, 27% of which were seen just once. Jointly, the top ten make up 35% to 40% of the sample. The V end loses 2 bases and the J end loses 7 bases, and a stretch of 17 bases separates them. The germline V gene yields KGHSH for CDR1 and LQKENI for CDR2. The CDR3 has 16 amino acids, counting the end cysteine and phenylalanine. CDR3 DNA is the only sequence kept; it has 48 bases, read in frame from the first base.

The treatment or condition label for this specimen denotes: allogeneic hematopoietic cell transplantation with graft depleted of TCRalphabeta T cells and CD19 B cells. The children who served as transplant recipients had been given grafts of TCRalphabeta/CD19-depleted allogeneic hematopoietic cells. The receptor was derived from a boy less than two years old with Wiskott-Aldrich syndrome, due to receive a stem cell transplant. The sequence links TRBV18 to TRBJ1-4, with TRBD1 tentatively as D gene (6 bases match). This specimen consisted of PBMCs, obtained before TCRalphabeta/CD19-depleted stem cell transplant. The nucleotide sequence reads TGTGCCAGCTCACCAAGTCGGGCCAGGGGCTTTGAAAAACTGTTTTTT. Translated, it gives CASSPSRARGFEKLFF.